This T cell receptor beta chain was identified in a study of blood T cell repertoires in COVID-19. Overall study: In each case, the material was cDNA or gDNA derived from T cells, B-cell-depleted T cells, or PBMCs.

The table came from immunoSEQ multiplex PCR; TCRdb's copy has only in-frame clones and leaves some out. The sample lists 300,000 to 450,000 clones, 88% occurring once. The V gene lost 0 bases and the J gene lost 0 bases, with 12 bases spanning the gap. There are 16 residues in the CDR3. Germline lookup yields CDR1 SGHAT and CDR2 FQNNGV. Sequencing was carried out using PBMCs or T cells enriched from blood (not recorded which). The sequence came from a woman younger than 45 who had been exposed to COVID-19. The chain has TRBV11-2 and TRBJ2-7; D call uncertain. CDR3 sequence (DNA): TGTGCCAGCAGCTTAGAAATGGGCCGTAGCTCCTACGAGCAGTACTTC. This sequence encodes CASSLEMGRSSYEQYF.